The 5 T cell receptor beta chains presented below share a single source sample, sequenced in a study of post-analysis software for immune sequencing data. Overall study results and limits: Several TRBV segments were more frequent in patients than controls; TRBV5-6, TRBV5-1 and TRBV20-1 belonged to this group.

Unique molecular identifiers featured in each of the TCR beta cDNA libraries. TCRdb re-derived calls from the PCR reads in MiXCR, one entry per CDR3 protein. The sample records some 890,000 distinct CDR3 sequences, roughly 50% being singletons. Their antigens are not known. The specimen sequenced was blood. The receptors shown here come from a girl aged 5 to 17 with multiple sclerosis.

The chain links TRBV3-1 to TRBJ1-1; D might be TRBD1 (6 bases). Between the trimmed V and J ends, which lost 2 bases and 9 bases, there was a span of 19 bases. This CDR3 contains 15 residues. The germline gives CDR1 LGHDT, CDR2 YNNKEL (reference sequence). CDR3 sequence: CASSQLATGAQKAFF. CDR3 sequence (DNA): TGTGCCAGCAGCCAATTAGCGACAGGCGCCCAGAAAGCTTTCTTT.

The gene calls are TRBV9 and TRBJ2-1, with 11 nucleotides matching TRBD2. The CDR3 length is 16 residues. CDR1 is SGDLS, CDR2 YYNGEE, per germline. Trimming at V came to 3 bases and at J to 5 bases, leaving 7 bases not matched to a gene. CDR3 in amino acids: CASSAAPGLADNEQFF. In nucleotides, the CDR3 is TGTGCCAGCAGCGCCGCTCCGGGACTAGCGGACAATGAGCAGTTCTTC.

The rearrangement links TRBV18 to TRBJ2-1; 9 bases are shared with TRBD1. Germline loops: CDR1 KGHSH, CDR2 LQKENI. With 1 base clipped from V and 8 bases from J, the junction kept 6 bases outside the gene matches. The CDR3 totals 15 residues. CDR3 residues: CASSPQGTGSDEQFF. The CDR3 nucleotides are TGTGCCAGCTCACCACAAGGGACAGGGAGCGATGAGCAGTTCTTC.

The rearrangement links TRBV27 to TRBJ2-5; TRBD1 matches 12 bases. This CDR3 spans 17 amino acids. The ends lost 5 bases at V and 4 bases at J; junction bases unmatched: 11. Germline V gene lookup returns CDR1 MNHEY and CDR2 SMNVEV (reference sequence). This CDR3 reads CASSPGTGGSLGETQYF. DNA of the CDR3: TGTGCCAGCAGTCCAGGGACAGGGGGCTCATTGGGAGAGACCCAGTACTTC.

J is TRBJ1-4 and V is TRBV7-9; 7 bases match TRBD1. This CDR3 has 16 amino acids. V lost 5 bases to trimming and J lost 1 base; unmatched junction nucleotides: 7. CDR1 is SEHNR and CDR2 is FQNEAQ in the germline V gene (reference sequence). The CDR3 nucleotides are TGTGCCAGCAGCATCCGACAGGGAGGAACTAATGAAAAACTGTTTTTT. It yields the protein CASSIRQGGTNEKLFF.